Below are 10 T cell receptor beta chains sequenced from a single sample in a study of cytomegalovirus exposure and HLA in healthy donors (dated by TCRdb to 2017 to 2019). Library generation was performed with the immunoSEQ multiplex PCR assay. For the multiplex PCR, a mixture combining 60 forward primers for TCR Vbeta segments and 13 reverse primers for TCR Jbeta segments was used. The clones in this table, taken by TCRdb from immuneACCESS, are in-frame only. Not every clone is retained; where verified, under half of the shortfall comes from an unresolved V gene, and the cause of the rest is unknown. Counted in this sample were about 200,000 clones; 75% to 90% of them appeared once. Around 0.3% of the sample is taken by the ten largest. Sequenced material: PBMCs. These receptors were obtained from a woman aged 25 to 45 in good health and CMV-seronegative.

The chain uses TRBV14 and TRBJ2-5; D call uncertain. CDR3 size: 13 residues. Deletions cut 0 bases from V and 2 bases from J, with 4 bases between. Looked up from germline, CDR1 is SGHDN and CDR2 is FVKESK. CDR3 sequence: CASSQDHQETQYF. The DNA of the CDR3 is TGTGCCAGCAGCCAAGACCATCAAGAGACCCAGTACTTC.

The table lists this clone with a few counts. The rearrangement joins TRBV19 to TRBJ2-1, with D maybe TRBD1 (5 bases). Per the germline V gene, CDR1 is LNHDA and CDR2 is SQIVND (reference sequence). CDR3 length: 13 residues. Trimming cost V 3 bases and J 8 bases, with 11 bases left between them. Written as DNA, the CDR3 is TGTGCCAGTAGTATCGACAGTCGGGATGAGCAGTTCTTC. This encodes CASSIDSRDEQFF.

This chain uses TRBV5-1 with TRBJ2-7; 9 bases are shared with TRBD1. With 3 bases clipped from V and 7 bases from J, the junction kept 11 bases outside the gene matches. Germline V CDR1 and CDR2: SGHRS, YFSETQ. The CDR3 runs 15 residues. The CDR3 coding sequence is TGCGCCAGCAGCTCCTCCCCGGGACAGGGAAATGAGCAGTACTTC. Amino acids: CASSSSPGQGNEQYF.

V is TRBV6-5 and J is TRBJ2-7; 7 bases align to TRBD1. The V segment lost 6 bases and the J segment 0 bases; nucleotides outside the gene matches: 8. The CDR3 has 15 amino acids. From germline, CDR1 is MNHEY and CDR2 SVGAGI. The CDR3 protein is CASRQDRVTSYEQYF. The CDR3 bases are TGTGCCAGCAGACAAGACAGGGTTACCTCCTACGAGCAGTACTTC.

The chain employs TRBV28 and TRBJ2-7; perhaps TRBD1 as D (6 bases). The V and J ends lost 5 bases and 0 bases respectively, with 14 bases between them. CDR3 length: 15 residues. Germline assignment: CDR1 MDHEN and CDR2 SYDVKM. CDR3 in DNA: TGTGCCAGCAGTCCCCGGGACACTTCCTCCTACGAGCAGTACTTC. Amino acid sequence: CASSPRDTSSYEQYF.

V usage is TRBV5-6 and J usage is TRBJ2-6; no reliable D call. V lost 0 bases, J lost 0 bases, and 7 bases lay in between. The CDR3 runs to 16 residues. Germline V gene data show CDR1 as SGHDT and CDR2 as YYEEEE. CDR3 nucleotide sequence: TGTGCCAGCAGCTTGGGACGGAGCTCTGGGGCCAACGTCCTGACTTTC. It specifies CASSLGRSSGANVLTF.

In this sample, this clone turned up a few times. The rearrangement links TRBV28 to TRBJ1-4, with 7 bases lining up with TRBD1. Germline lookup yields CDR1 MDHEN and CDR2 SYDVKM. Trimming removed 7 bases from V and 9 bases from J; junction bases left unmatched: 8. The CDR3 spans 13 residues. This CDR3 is CASKRGRVQKLFF. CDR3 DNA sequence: TGTGCCAGCAAAAGGGGGCGAGTCCAAAAACTGTTTTTT.

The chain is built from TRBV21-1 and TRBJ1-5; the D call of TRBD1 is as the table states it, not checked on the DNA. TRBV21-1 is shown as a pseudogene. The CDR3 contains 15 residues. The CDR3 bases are TGTGCCAGCAGCAAAGAGGGACAGGGTAATCAGCCCCAGCATTTT. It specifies CASSKEGQGNQPQHF.

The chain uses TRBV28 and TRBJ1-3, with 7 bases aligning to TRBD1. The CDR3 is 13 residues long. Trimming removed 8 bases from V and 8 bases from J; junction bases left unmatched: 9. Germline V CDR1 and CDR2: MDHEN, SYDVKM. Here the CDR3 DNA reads TGTGCCAGCTCAGGGGGTAGGAGAGACACCATATATTTT. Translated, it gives CASSGGRRDTIYF.

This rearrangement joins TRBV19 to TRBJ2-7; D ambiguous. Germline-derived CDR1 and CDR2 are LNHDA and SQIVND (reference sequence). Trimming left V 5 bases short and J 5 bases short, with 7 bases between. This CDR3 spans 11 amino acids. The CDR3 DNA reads TGTGCCAGTAGTTCGGGTGACGAGCAGTACTTC. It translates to CASSSGDEQYF.